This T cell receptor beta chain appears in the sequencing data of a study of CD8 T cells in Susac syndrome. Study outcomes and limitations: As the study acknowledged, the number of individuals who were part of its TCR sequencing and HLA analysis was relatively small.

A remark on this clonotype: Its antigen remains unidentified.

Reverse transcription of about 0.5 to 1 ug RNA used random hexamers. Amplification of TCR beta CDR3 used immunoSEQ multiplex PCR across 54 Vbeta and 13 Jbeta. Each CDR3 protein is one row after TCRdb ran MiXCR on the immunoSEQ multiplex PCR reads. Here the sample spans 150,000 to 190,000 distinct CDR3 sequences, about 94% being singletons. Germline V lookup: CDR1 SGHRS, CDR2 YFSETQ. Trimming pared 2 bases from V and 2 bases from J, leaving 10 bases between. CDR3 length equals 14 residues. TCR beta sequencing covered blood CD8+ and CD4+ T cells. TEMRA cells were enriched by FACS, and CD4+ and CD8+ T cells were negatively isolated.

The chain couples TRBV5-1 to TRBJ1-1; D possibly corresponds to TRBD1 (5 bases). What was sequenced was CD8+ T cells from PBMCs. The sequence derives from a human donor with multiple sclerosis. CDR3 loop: CASSLGDFNTEAFF. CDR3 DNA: TGCGCCAGCAGCTTAGGGGATTTCAACACTGAAGCTTTCTTT.